This entry lists 18 T cell receptor beta chains sequenced from one sample in a study of blood T cell repertoires in COVID-19. TCRdb keeps only in-frame clones here, not all; method: immunoSEQ multiplex PCR. The table records a few thousand clones, 86% of them present only once. Sequencing was done on a sample of peripheral blood. These receptors were obtained from a human donor in a cohort sampled during active COVID-19.

The chain has TRBV10-3 and TRBJ2-5; TRBD2 might be the D (6 bases). The CDR3 consists of 17 residues. V shed 1 base and J shed 0 bases, with 15 bases lying between them. Germline V gives CDR1 ENHRY, CDR2 SYGVKD. Here the CDR3 DNA reads TGTGCCATCAGTGAGTTCGAGTCCCTAGCGAACCAAGAGACCCAGTACTTC. Protein: CAISEFESLANQETQYF.

This clone turned up a few times. The CDR3 here is CASSRGGSGGETQYF. In DNA, the CDR3 is TGTGCCAGCAGTCGGGGGGGATCCGGAGGAGAGACCCAGTACTTC. The chain carries TRBV5-4 and TRBJ2-5; 8 bases are a match to TRBD2. The germline CDR1 and CDR2 sequences are SGHNT and YYREEE (reference sequence). V dropped 5 bases and J dropped 4; count of bases not matched to a gene: 10. This CDR3 spans 15 amino acids.

This clone has only a few counts. The chain employs TRBV7-3 and TRBJ1-2, with TRBD1 matching 7 bases. The germline V gene encodes CDR1 SGHTA and CDR2 FQGTGA. The CDR3 has 13 amino acids. Trimming cost V 1 base and J 7 bases; bases outside gene matches: 3. CDR3 sequence reads: CASSLRQGAGYTF. For the CDR3, the DNA is TGTGCCAGCAGCTTAAGACAGGGAGCTGGCTACACCTTC.

J is TRBJ2-2 and V is TRBV5-4; D not certain. The CDR3 is 14 residues long. Trimming left V 4 bases short and J 6 bases short, with 13 bases between. In germline, CDR1 is SGHNT, CDR2 YYREEE (reference sequence). CDR3 DNA: TGTGCCAGCAGCCCGACCCTAGAAGCCGGGGAGCTGTTTTTT. Protein sequence: CASSPTLEAGELFF.

The V gene is TRBV20-1, the J gene TRBJ2-1, with no clear D. Germline assignment: CDR1 DFQATT and CDR2 SNEGSKA (reference sequence). The CDR3 runs 17 residues. Between the trimmed V and J ends, which lost 3 bases and 1 base, there was a span of 19 bases. CDR3 in amino acids: CSASSLFLSRSYNEQFF. The DNA for the CDR3 is TGCAGTGCTAGTTCACTGTTCCTGAGTCGTTCCTACAATGAGCAGTTCTTC.

The chain combines TRBV27 with TRBJ1-1; D remains unclear. V was trimmed by 10 bases and J by 1 base, leaving 13 bases between them. This CDR3 region has 13 residues. Germline CDR1 MNHEY, CDR2 SMNVEV (reference sequence). CDR3 region: CAIGRGPNTEAFF. In DNA, the CDR3 is TGTGCCATCGGGAGAGGTCCGAACACTGAAGCTTTCTTT.

The chain couples TRBV19 to TRBJ1-1, with a possible D match to TRBD1 (6 bases). The CDR3 length is 17 residues. CDR1 is LNHDA, CDR2 SQIVND, per germline (reference sequence). The germline V and J ends were trimmed by 7 bases and 0 bases, with 21 bases remaining between them. The CDR3 protein is CASKGLQGREMNTEAFF. The CDR3 nucleotides are TGTGCCAGTAAGGGCCTGCAGGGGCGAGAGATGAACACTGAAGCTTTCTTT.

The CDR3 DNA follows: TGTGCCAGCAGCTCCGGGATTCAAGAGACCCAGTACTTC. Its translation is CASSSGIQETQYF. The chain uses TRBV11-3 and TRBJ2-5; D is perhaps TRBD2 (5 bases). The V end was cut by 4 bases, the J end by 2 bases, with 8 bases between. This CDR3 is 13 amino acids long. Germline V gene data show CDR1 as SGHNT and CDR2 as YENEEA. Together with reference TRBV11-3 and TRBJ2-5, the CDR3 gives the full variable domain: EAGVVQSPRYKIIEKKQPVAFWCNPISGHNTLYWYLQNLGQGPELLIRYENEEAVDDSQLPKDRFSAERLKGVDSTLKIQPAELGDSAVYLCASSSGIQETQYFGPGTRLLVL.

This rearrangement joins TRBV4-1 to TRBJ2-7; 7 bases map to TRBD1. V was clipped by 3 bases and J by 2 bases; unmatched bases: 4. Germline V lookup: CDR1 MGHRA, CDR2 YSYEKL. This CDR3 region has 14 residues. The CDR3: CASSQTGNTYEQYF. The CDR3 DNA reads as TGCGCCAGCAGCCAGACAGGGAATACCTACGAGCAGTACTTC.

This rearrangement joins TRBV18 to TRBJ2-3, with D hard to call. CDR3 length equals 14 residues. In germline, CDR1 is KGHSH, CDR2 LQKENI. Trimming stripped 3 bases from V and 4 bases from J, with 11 bases between. The CDR3 DNA is TGTGCCAGCTCACCCTCTCGAGCGCCAGATACGCAGTATTTT. Protein sequence: CASSPSRAPDTQYF.

The rearrangement uses TRBV18 and TRBJ1-2, with D tentatively TRBD1 (5 bases). This CDR3 is 15 amino acids long. Germline loops: CDR1 KGHSH, CDR2 LQKENI. Between the trimmed V and J ends, which lost 0 bases and 1 base, there was a span of 9 bases. CDR3 DNA: TGTGCCAGCTCACCACCGACAGTCAGTAACTATGGCTACACCTTC. Translating gives CASSPPTVSNYGYTF.

The chain couples TRBV30 to TRBJ1-2; D unclear. The CDR3 is 15 amino acids. Trimming removed 0 bases from V and 1 base from J, with 12 bases in between. CDR1 is GTSNPN and CDR2 is SVGIG in the germline V gene (reference sequence). In nucleotides, the CDR3 is TGTGCCTGGAGTGTATACCAGAACCTTAACTATGGCTACACCTTC. Amino acids: CAWSVYQNLNYGYTF.

Concerning this clone itself: This may come from a read error, since a much larger clone is one base off. The chain carries TRBV7-9 and TRBJ1-2; no clear D. The CDR3 covers 11 residues. Germline V gene lookup returns CDR1 SEHNR and CDR2 FQNEAQ (reference sequence). The CDR3 nucleotides read TGTGCCAGCAGCTTGTTTGAGTATAAAATCTTC. The encoded protein is CASSLFEYKIF.

The sample holds a few counts of this clone. The chain recombines TRBV4-1 with TRBJ2-7; 11 bases match TRBD2. V lost 3 bases to trimming and J lost 3 bases; unmatched junction nucleotides: 4. CDR1 and CDR2 from the germline V gene are MGHRA and YSYEKL. The length of the CDR3 is 15 residues. The DNA of the CDR3 is TGCGCCAGCAGCCACCTAGCGGGGGGCGACTACGAGCAGTACTTC. Its protein is CASSHLAGGDYEQYF.

CDR3 nucleotide sequence: TGCGCCAGCAGCCTCCGATCAGGGGGTATCACAGATACGCAGTATTTT. Protein sequence: CASSLRSGGITDTQYF. V gene TRBV5-1 combines with J gene TRBJ2-3; 7 positions agree with TRBD1. Germline trimming cut 4 bases from V and 2 bases from J; bases unmatched to any gene: 10. The CDR3 loop spans 16 amino acids. Germline V gene lookup returns CDR1 SGHRS and CDR2 YFSETQ.

V is TRBV29-1 and J is TRBJ1-1; D may be TRBD1 (6 bases). Germline values: CDR1 SQVTM, CDR2 ANQGSEA. Trimming cost V 4 bases and J 10 bases, with 13 bases left between them. The CDR3 totals 11 residues. This chain's CDR3 is CSVGWVDRAFF. The CDR3 DNA is TGCAGCGTTGGTTGGGTGGACAGAGCTTTCTTT.

The J gene is TRBJ1-2, the V gene TRBV13; 7 bases match TRBD1. V gave up 6 bases and J gave up 3 bases; unmatched junction bases: 10. Germline lookup yields CDR1 PRHDT and CDR2 FYEKMQ (reference sequence). The CDR3 sequence is 15 residues long. CDR3 sequence: CASRRQGYKDYGYTF. The CDR3 DNA follows: TGTGCCAGCAGGCGACAGGGCTATAAGGACTATGGCTACACCTTC.

CDR3 DNA sequence: TGTGCCAGCTCGTCGCCGGGACAGGGTCTCAACGAGCAGTACTTC. Translation gives CASSSPGQGLNEQYF. V is TRBV18 and J is TRBJ2-7, with 9 bases aligning to TRBD1. With V trimmed by 6 bases and J by 5 bases, 11 bases remained unmatched. The length of the CDR3 is 15 residues. Germline assignment: CDR1 KGHSH and CDR2 LQKENI.